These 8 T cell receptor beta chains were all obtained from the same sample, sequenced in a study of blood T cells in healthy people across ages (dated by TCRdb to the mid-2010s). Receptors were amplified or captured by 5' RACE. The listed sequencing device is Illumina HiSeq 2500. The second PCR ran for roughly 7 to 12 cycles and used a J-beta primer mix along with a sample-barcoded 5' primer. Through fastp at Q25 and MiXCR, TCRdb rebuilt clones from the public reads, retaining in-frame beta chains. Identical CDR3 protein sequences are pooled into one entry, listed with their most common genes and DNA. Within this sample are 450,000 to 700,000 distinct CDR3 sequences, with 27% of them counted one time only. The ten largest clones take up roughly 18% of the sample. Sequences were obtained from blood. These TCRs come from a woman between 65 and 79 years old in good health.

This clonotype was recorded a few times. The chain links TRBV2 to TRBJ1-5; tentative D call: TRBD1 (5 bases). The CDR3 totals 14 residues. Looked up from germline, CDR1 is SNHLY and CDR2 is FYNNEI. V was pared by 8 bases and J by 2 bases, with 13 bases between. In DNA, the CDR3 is TGTGCCAGCGAAATTAGACAGCGCAATCAGCCCCAGCATTTT. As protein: CASEIRQRNQPQHF.

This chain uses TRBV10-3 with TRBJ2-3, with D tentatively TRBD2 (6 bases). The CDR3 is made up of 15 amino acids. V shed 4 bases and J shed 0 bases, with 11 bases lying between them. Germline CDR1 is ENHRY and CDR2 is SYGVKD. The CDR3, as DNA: TGTGCCATCAGTGTGGCGGGGCGTAGCACAGATACGCAGTATTTT. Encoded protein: CAISVAGRSTDTQYF.

In DNA, the CDR3 is TGCAGTGCTAGTCGCGGGGGGGTCCAAGAGACCCAGTACTTC. This gives the protein CSASRGGVQETQYF. The V call is TRBV20-1, the J call TRBJ2-5; TRBD2 matches 9 bases. J gave up 1 base and V 3 bases, and 3 bases lay outside the gene matches. Germline assignment: CDR1 DFQATT and CDR2 SNEGSKA (reference sequence). The CDR3 runs 14 residues.

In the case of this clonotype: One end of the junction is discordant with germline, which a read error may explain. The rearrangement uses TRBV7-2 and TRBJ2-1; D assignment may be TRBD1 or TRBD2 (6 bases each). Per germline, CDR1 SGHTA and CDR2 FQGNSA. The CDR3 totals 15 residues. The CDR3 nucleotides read TGTGCCAGCAGCTTAGGGGGGCCGGGGCGGGATGAGCAGTCCTTC. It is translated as CASSLGGPGRDEQSF. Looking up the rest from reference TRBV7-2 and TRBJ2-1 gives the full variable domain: GAGVSQSPSNKVTEKGKDVELRCDPISGHTALYWYRQSLGQGLEFLIYFQGNSAPDKSGLPSDRFSAERTGGSVSTLTIQRTQQEDSAVYLCASSLGGPGRDEQSFGPGTRLTVL.

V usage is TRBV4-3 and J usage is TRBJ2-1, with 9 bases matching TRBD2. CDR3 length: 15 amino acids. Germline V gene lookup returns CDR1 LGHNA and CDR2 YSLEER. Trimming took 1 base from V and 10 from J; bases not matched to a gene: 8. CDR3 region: CASSQGLAGFGEQFF. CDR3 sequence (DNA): TGCGCCAGCAGCCAAGGGCTAGCGGGGTTCGGGGAGCAGTTCTTC.

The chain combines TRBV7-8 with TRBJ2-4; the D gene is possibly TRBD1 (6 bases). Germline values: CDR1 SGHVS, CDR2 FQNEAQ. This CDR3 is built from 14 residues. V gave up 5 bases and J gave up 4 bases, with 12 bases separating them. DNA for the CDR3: TGTGCCAGCAGCCACGGGACACGGAAAAACATTCAGTACTTC. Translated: CASSHGTRKNIQYF.

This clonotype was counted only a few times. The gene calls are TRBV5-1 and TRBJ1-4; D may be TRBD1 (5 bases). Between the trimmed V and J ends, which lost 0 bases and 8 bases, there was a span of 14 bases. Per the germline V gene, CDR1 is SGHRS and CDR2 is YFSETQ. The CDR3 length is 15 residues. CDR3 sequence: CASSLAGTRDEKLFF. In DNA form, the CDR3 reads TGCGCCAGCAGCTTGGCCGGGACCCGGGACGAAAAACTGTTTTTT. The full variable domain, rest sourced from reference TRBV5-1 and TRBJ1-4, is KAGVTQTPRYLIKTRGQQVTLSCSPISGHRSVSWYQQTPGQGLQFLFEYFSETQRNKGNFPGRFSGRQFSNSRSEMNVSTLELGDSALYLCASSLAGTRDEKLFFGSGTQLSVL.

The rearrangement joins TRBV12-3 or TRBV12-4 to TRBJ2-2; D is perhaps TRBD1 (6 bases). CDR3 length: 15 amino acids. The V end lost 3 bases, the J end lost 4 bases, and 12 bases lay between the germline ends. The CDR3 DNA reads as TGTGCCAGCAGTTTGAGGGGGTCTGGCACCGGGGAGCTGTTTTTT. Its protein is CASSLRGSGTGELFF.